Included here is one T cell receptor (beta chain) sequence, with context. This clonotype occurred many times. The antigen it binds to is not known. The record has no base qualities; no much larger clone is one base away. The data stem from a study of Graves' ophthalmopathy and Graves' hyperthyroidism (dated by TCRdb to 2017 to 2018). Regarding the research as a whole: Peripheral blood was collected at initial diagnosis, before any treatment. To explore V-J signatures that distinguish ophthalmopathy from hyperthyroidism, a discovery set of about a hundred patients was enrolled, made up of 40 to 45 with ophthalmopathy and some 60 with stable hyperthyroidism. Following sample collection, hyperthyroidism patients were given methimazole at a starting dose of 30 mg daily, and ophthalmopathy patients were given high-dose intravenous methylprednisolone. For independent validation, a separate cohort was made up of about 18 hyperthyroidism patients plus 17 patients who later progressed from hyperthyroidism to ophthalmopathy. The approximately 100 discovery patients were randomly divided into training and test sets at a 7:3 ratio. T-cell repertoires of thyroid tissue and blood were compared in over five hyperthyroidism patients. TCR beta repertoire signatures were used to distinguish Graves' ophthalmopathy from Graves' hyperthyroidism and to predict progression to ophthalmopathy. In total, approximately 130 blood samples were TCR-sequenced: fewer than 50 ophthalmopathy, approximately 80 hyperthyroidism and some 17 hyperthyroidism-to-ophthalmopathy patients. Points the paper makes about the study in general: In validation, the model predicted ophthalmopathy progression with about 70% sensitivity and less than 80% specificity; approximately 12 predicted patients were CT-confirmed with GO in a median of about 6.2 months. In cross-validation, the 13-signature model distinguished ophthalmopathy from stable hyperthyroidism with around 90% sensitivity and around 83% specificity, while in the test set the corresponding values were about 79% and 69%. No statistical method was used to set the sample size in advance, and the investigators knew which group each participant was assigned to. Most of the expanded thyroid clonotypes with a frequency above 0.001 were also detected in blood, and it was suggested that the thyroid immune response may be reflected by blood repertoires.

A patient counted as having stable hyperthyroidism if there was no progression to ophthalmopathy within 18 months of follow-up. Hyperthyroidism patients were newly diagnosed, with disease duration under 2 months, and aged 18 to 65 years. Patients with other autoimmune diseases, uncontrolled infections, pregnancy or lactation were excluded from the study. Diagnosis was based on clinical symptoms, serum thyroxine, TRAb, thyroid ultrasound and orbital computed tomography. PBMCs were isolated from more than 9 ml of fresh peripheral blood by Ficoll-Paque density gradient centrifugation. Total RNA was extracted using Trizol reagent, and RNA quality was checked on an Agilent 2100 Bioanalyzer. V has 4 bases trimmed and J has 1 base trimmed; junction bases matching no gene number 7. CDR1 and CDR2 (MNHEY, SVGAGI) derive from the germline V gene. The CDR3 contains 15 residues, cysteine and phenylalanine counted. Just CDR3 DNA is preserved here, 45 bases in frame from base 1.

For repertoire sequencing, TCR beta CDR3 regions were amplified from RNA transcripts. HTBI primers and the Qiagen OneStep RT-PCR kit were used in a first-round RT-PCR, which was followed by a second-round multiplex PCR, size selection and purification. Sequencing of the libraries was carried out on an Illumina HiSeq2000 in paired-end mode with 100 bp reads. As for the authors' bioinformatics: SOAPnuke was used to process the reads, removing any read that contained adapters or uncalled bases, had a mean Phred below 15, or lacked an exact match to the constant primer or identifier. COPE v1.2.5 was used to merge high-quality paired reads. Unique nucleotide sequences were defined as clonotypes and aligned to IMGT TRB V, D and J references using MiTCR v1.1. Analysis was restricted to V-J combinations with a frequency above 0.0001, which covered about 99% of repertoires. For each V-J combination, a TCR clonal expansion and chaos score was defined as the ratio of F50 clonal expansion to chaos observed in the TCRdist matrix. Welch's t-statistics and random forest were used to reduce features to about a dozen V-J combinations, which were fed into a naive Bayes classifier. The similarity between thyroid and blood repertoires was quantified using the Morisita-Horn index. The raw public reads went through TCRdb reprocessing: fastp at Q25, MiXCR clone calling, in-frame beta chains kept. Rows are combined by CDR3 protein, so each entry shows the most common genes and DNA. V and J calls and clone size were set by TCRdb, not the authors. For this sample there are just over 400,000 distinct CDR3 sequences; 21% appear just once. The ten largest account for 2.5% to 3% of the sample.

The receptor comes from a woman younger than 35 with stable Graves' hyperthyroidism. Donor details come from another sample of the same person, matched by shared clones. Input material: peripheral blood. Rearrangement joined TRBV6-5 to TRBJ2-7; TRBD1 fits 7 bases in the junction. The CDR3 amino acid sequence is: CASSSGTATSYEQYF. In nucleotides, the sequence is TGTGCCAGCAGTTCCGGGACAGCCACTTCCTACGAGCAGTACTTC.